The 15 T cell receptor beta chains presented below share a single source sample, sequenced in a study of radiotherapy plus CTLA-4 blockade in lung cancer. Profiling relied on immunoSEQ multiplex PCR, and the TCRdb table lists in-frame clones only, not all of them. The sample comprises about 51,000 clones, 70% to 80% of which are singletons, and about 9% rests with the top ten. The source material was peripheral blood, sampled from a patient treated with radiotherapy plus ipilimumab. The source is a human donor with non-small cell lung cancer who had a complete response to radiotherapy plus ipilimumab.

The chain uses TRBV2 and TRBJ2-3; D is unclear. Germline CDR1 and CDR2: SNHLY and FYNNEI. The CDR3 contains 12 residues. V shed 6 bases and J shed 0 bases, with 4 bases lying between them. The CDR3 loop is CASRLSTDTQYF. The DNA for the CDR3 is TGTGCCAGCAGATTAAGCACAGATACGCAGTATTTT.

V gene TRBV7-2 combines with J gene TRBJ1-2; a possible D gene is TRBD1 (5 bases). The CDR3 is made up of 13 amino acids. Trimming pared 1 base from V and 7 bases from J, leaving 10 bases between. The V gene's germline CDR1 is SGHTA and CDR2 FQGNSA. Written as DNA, the CDR3 is TGTGCCAGCAGCTTAGGACAGCAGGGTGGCTACACCTTC. Its translation: CASSLGQQGGYTF.

The chain combines TRBV5-1 with TRBJ1-2; D is uncertain. CDR1 and CDR2 from the germline V gene are SGHRS and YFSETQ. The CDR3 sequence is 13 residues long. V was shortened by 3 bases and J by 6 bases, with 12 bases between the two germline ends. CDR3 in amino acids: CASSSGSGNGYTF. The DNA of the CDR3 is TGCGCCAGCAGCTCGGGGTCCGGGAATGGCTACACCTTC.

The rearrangement links TRBV9 to TRBJ2-3; no clear D. There are 15 residues in the CDR3. V was cut by 3 bases and J by 4 bases, with 15 bases left in between. The germline gives CDR1 SGDLS, CDR2 YYNGEE. This CDR3 reads CASSDPPGRSDTQYF. Written as DNA, the CDR3 is TGTGCCAGCAGCGACCCTCCAGGAAGGTCAGATACGCAGTATTTT.

This clone was seen more than once but under ten times. The chain employs TRBV5-6 and TRBJ1-2, with D hard to call. The CDR3 sequence is 14 residues long. Looked up from germline, CDR1 is SGHDT and CDR2 is YYEEEE. The V end was cut by 1 base, the J end by 4 bases, with 11 bases between. The CDR3 here is CASSLWNQVYGYTF. The CDR3 nucleotides are TGTGCCAGCAGCTTGTGGAACCAGGTCTATGGCTACACCTTC.

This clone was found once. J is TRBJ1-6 and V is TRBV4-3; 10 nucleotides line up with TRBD1. Germline assignment: CDR1 LGHNA and CDR2 YSLEER. This CDR3 contains 15 residues. The V and J ends lost 1 base and 9 bases, in that order; junction bases with no gene match: 3. CDR3 amino acids: CASSQGQGAFSPLHF. The CDR3 DNA follows: TGCGCCAGCAGCCAAGGACAGGGGGCGTTTTCACCCCTCCACTTT.

This rearrangement joins TRBV7-2 to TRBJ2-1; 12 nucleotides align to TRBD2. J gave up 6 bases and V 4 bases, and 4 bases lay outside the gene matches. Germline lookup yields CDR1 SGHTA and CDR2 FQGNSA. The CDR3 totals 15 residues. The CDR3 region is CASSSSGRAVNEQFF. Written as DNA, the CDR3 is TGTGCCAGCAGCTCTAGCGGGAGGGCCGTCAATGAGCAGTTCTTC.

The chain has TRBV5-1 and TRBJ1-2; D gene unclear. The CDR3 length is 14 residues. Germline V gene data show CDR1 as SGHRS and CDR2 as YFSETQ. Trimming pared 2 bases from V and 2 bases from J, leaving 10 bases between. The CDR3 nucleotides are TGCGCCAGCAGCTTAGGCCAGGCCAACTATGGCTACACCTTC. Translating it yields CASSLGQANYGYTF.

The chain couples TRBV29-1 to TRBJ2-5; D perhaps matches TRBD2 (5 bases). The DNA matches TRBJ2-7 better at its end, which makes the J call doubtful. The CDR3 sequence is 11 residues long. The germline CDR1 and CDR2 sequences are SQVTM and ANQGSEA. Written as DNA, the CDR3 is TGCAGCACCGAGGGAGCCGGCGAGCAGTACTTC. Translated: CSTEGAGEQYF.

This clone turned up a few times. The chain employs TRBV6-5 and TRBJ1-2, with D possibly matching TRBD1 (5 bases). Per the germline V gene, CDR1 is MNHEY and CDR2 is SVGAGI. The CDR3 loop spans 13 amino acids. The ends were cut back, 5 bases at V and 7 bases at J, with 14 bases in the middle. The CDR3 is CASSSRVISGYTF. The CDR3 bases are TGTGCCAGCAGTAGCAGGGTGATTTCTGGCTACACCTTC.

This clone was found a few times. Other DNA sequences of this sample code for an identical CDR3. J is TRBJ2-1 and V is TRBV5-6; 10 bases map to TRBD2. This CDR3 has 16 amino acids. Trimming removed 3 bases from V and 0 bases from J; junction bases left unmatched: 3. Germline CDR1 reads SGHDT; CDR2 reads YYEEEE. The DNA for the CDR3 is TGTGCCAGCAGCTGGACTAGCGGAAGCTCCTACAATGAGCAGTTCTTC. Its translation is CASSWTSGSSYNEQFF.

V gene TRBV6-5 combines with J gene TRBJ1-5; 9 bases match TRBD1. CDR3 size: 15 residues. In germline, CDR1 is MNHEY, CDR2 SVGAGI. Trimming at V came to 6 bases and at J to 2 bases, leaving 5 bases not matched to a gene. The CDR3 DNA reads as TGTGCCAGCAGCCCCGGGACAGGGCGCAATCAGCCCCAGCATTTT. The encoded protein is CASSPGTGRNQPQHF.

The chain employs TRBV5-1 and TRBJ1-1, with D unclear. Per the germline V gene, CDR1 is SGHRS and CDR2 is YFSETQ. CDR3 length: 12 residues. The V gene lost 4 bases and the J gene lost 10 bases, with 14 bases spanning the gap. CDR3 loop: CASSAGSLGAFF. CDR3 coding DNA: TGCGCCAGCAGCGCCGGGTCCCTTGGAGCTTTCTTT.

This chain connects TRBV6-5 to TRBJ2-1; 9 bases agree with TRBD2. There are 15 residues in the CDR3. V was clipped by 6 bases and J by 4 bases; unmatched bases: 7. CDR1 is MNHEY, CDR2 SVGAGI, per germline. This CDR3 reads CASSPGLATYNEQFF. CDR3 sequence (DNA): TGTGCCAGCAGCCCTGGACTAGCGACATACAATGAGCAGTTCTTC.

Only one count was recorded for this clone. V gene TRBV2 combines with J gene TRBJ1-5; D gene ambiguous. Germline V gene data show CDR1 as SNHLY and CDR2 as FYNNEI. Trimming cost V 8 bases and J 0 bases, with 14 bases left between them. The CDR3 loop spans 15 amino acids. CDR3 nucleotide sequence: TGTGCCAGCGGTCTAGGGAGGGATAGCAATCAGCCCCAGCATTTT. It codes for CASGLGRDSNQPQHF.